The rows below give T cell receptor beta chains drawn from one sample of a study of identifying expanded T cells in peripheral blood. Libraries were prepared by immunoSEQ multiplex PCR; TCRdb keeps only in-frame clonotypes and omits some of them. In the table there are about 50,000 clones, around 82% of which are singletons. The specimen sequenced was blood. The receptors here all came from a person between 18 and 69 years old in good health. Both conserved end residues are part of each CDR3. The D gene is left open where the match is weak. A row's size may be missing; if present it is once, few, many or a size class.

size	D	V	J	DNA	CDR3
-	TRBD1	TRBV4-1	TRBJ2-5	TGCGCCAGCAGCCAACCGGGACAGGGGGTGACCCAGTACTTC	CASSQPGQGVTQYF
-	TRBD1	TRBV29-1	TRBJ1-1	TGCAGCACAGGGGGCGGAATGAACACTGAAGCTTTCTTT	CSTGGGMNTEAFF
-	TRBD1	TRBV11-2	TRBJ2-7	TGTGCCAGTGGTGACAGGGGCCCCTACGAGCAGTACTTC	CASGDRGPYEQYF
-	TRBD1	TRBV5-1	TRBJ2-3	TGCGCCAGCAGCATGCGCGCCCCGGGACAGGGCGTAGATACGCAGTATTTT	CASSMRAPGQGVDTQYF
-	-	TRBV6-1	TRBJ1-4	TGTGCCAGCAGTGTAAGGCCCAGGGGAAATGGTGAAAAACTGTTTTTT	CASSVRPRGNGEKLFF
-	-	TRBV6-1	TRBJ1-2	TGTGCCAGCAGCCGGCTGCAGCGAACTTATGGCTACACCTTC	CASSRLQRTYGYTF
once	-	TRBV5-5	TRBJ2-7	TGTGCCAGCAGCTTGGGGGGACTGCTGTCCTACGAGCAGTACTTC	CASSLGGLLSYEQYF
-	-	TRBV28	TRBJ2-7	TGTGCCAGCAGCACCCTTCCCTACGAGCAGTACTTC	CASSTLPYEQYF
-	TRBD1	TRBV30	TRBJ1-5	TGTGCCTGGAGTGAGGGACAGGCTAATCAGCCCCAGCATTTT	CAWSEGQANQPQHF
few	-	TRBV12-1	TRBJ2-3	TGTGCCAGGACCTTGGGACAGGTAGGCACAGATACGCAGTATTTT	CARTLGQVGTDTQYF
-	-	TRBV4-2	TRBJ1-5	TGTGCCAGCAGCCAACTGACCGCTCAGCCCCAGCATTTT	CASSQLTAQPQHF
-	-	TRBV9	TRBJ2-1	TGTGCCAGCCAGGGAGTCGGGACATACTACAATGAGCAGTTCTTC	CASQGVGTYYNEQFF
few	-	TRBV11-3	TRBJ2-3	TGTGCCAGCAGCTTAGGATCAGATACGCAGTATTTT	CASSLGSDTQYF
once	TRBD1	TRBV6-8	TRBJ2-2	TGTGCCAGCAGTTTGAAGGACAGGGAGAACACCGGGGAGCTGTTTTTT	CASSLKDRENTGELFF
few	-	TRBV4-2	TRBJ2-2	TGTGCCAGCAGCCAAGGCCGCGGAGGGAGAAACACCGGGGAGCTGTTTTTT	CASSQGRGGRNTGELFF
-	-	TRBV7-6	TRBJ1-2	TGTGCCAGCACCCAAGGGGGGTGGGGCTCCGGCTACACCTTC	CASTQGGWGSGYTF
-	TRBD1	TRBV18	TRBJ1-2	TGTGCCAGCTCACATGGACAGGGGAGGGATGGCTACACCTTC	CASSHGQGRDGYTF
-	TRBD2	TRBV7-9	TRBJ2-5	TGTGCCAGTAGCGGGAGGCAAGAGACCCAGTACTTC	CASSGRQETQYF
once	-	TRBV27	TRBJ2-2	TGTGCCAGCAGTTTGGGGGGATCGAACACCGGGGAGCTGTTTTTT	CASSLGGSNTGELFF
-	TRBD1	TRBV9	TRBJ1-3	TGTGCCAGCAGCGGGGACAGCGGCTATAGTAACACCATATATTTT	CASSGDSGYSNTIYF
-	TRBD1	TRBV6-5	TRBJ1-2	TGTGCCAGCAGAGTTCCGGGACAGGGTGCTGGCTACACCTTC	CASRVPGQGAGYTF
-	-	TRBV7-3	TRBJ2-3	TGTGCCAGCAGCTCCGGGGCTAGCACAGATACGCAGTATTTT	CASSSGASTDTQYF
-	TRBD1	TRBV5-8	TRBJ1-1	TGTGCCAGCAGCCGGACCGCAGGGGGCGCGATCGAAAGGACTGAAGCTTTCTTT	CASSRTAGGAIERTEAFF
few	-	TRBV5-5	TRBJ1-2	TGTGCCAGCAGCCCGACAGACGGGGCGGGCGGCTACACCTTC	CASSPTDGAGGYTF
-	-	TRBV18	TRBJ1-1	TGTGCCAGCTCGCAGGCACCGAACACTGAAGCTTTCTTT	CASSQAPNTEAFF
-	-	TRBV4-3	TRBJ2-5	TGCGCCAGCAGCCAAGATCGGGGGACCTTTATTGGGACCCAGTACTTC	CASSQDRGTFIGTQYF
few	TRBD2	TRBV9	TRBJ2-5	TGTGCCAGCAGCGTAGGGGGACTAGCGGGACCCCAAGAGACCCAGTACTTC	CASSVGGLAGPQETQYF
-	-	TRBV2	TRBJ1-5	TGTGCCAGCAGTGACTCAGGGGCCAGCAATCAGCCCCAGCATTTT	CASSDSGASNQPQHF